In its sample, the clone carrying this T cell receptor (beta chain) was seen a few times. Its antigen is currently unknown. Using a J-beta primer mix together with a sample-barcoded 5' primer, a second PCR was run for roughly 7 to 12 cycles. Template switching added a 12-random-nucleotide identifier to every cDNA molecule. TCRdb reprocessed the 5' RACE reads via MiXCR and lists one record per CDR3 protein. The data hold fewer than 2 million distinct CDR3 sequences, with around 42% observed a single time. Caucasian, healthy and from Russia, the donors were aged between roughly 6 and 95. The CDR3 is 15 amino acids. CDR1 is SNHLY and CDR2 is FYNNEI in the germline V gene. Trimming pared 7 bases from V and 1 base from J, leaving 14 bases between. The record originates from a study of blood T cells in healthy people across ages. The study, taken as a whole, reports: Any conclusive comparison of naive versus antigen-experienced cells was prevented by using unsorted PBMCs.

The sequence derives from a human donor in good health. The sequencing sample was made of blood. This chain links TRBV2 with TRBJ2-1, with D perhaps TRBD1 (6 bases). The CDR3: CASNADRGSYNEQFF. The CDR3 DNA reads as TGTGCCAGCAACGCGGACAGAGGGTCCTACAATGAGCAGTTCTTC.